The source of this TCR beta chain is a study of blood T cell repertoires in COVID-19 (dated by TCRdb to the early 2020s). Regarding the complete study: Samples covering the acute and convalescent phases of COVID-19 were provided by collaborators in the United States, Italy and Spain. The samples were drawn from two sources: the first 160 participants of the ongoing ImmuneRACE study, and over 1,000 subjects contributed by 6 global collaborators. Deeply sampled blood TCRbeta repertoires from subjects exposed to, actively infected with, or recovered from COVID-19 were included in the dataset. The material from the prospective study consisted of cDNA or gDNA derived from T cells, B-cell-depleted T cells, or PBMCs. Sample metadata almost always included a de-identified subject ID, COVID-19 status, age in years and sex. Where available, HLA class I and class II types were obtained from metadata supplied by the sample provider rather than from assay-based typing. The repertoires were made available in a free public database intended to serve as a resource for research on the immune response to SARS-CoV-2. What the work shows at the level of the full study, not this receptor alone: The amount of clinical and demographic metadata varied by source and participant and was provided uncurated.

This clone occurred once. The clone's antigen remains unknown. It has no much larger one-base neighbor in the sample; base qualities were not kept. The CDR3 spans 18 residues, from the cysteine through the phenylalanine. Only the CDR3 part of the read is kept: 54 bases, read in frame from the first base. A distance of 24 bases separates the germline ends of V and J, which lose 1 base and 5 bases respectively. The germline V gene (reference sequence) provides CDR1 MNHEY and CDR2 SMNVEV. Whole blood was collected in K2EDTA tubes by collaborating institutions according to the institutions' own protocols. Collaborator samples were shipped for TCRbeta analysis as frozen whole blood, isolated PBMCs, or DNA extracted from either sample type. TCRbeta CDR3 regions were amplified from genomic DNA by means of the immunoSEQ Assay, a bias-controlled multiplex PCR. On the authors' methods: Within the assay, amplification of reference gene primers was used to estimate how many nucleated cells each sample contained. To quantify the absolute abundance of each unique TCRbeta CDR3 rearrangement, sequence reads were collapsed and filtered. For each sample, productive Simpson clonality was calculated by taking the square root of Simpson's diversity index across productive rearrangements. Drawn from immuneACCESS, this table holds only the in-frame rearrangements with V and J called that TCRdb kept. Clones are partly lost; checked studies trace under half to an unresolved V gene and leave the rest unexplained. The V and J calls and clone size come from that table; D and trimming were worked out from the DNA. This sample has some 120,000 clones in its table, and less than 85% of those were observed once. The ten largest clones add up to around 2% of the sample.

The V and J genes are TRBV27 and TRBJ2-7; TRBD2 is a possible D gene, resting on 6 matching bases. This sequence was found in a man under 40 with acute or convalescent COVID-19. Sample: peripheral blood. The sequenced DNA is TGTGCCAGCAGTTTATGGGCCCCCTGGGGGGAGCTCCCCCACGAGCAGTACTTC. Its translation is CASSLWAPWGELPHEQYF.